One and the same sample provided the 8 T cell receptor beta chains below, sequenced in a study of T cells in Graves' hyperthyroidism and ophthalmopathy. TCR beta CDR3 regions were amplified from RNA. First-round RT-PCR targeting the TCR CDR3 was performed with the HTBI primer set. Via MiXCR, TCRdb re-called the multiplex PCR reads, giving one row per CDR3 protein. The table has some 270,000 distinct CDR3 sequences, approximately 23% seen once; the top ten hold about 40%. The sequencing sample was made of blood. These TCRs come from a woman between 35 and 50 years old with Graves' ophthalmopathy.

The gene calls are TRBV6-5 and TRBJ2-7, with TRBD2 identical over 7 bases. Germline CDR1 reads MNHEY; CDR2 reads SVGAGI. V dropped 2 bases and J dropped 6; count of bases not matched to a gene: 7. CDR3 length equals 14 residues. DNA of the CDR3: TGTGCCAGCAGTTACCCCTCGGGGGGAGGCGAGCAGTACTTC. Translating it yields CASSYPSGGGEQYF.

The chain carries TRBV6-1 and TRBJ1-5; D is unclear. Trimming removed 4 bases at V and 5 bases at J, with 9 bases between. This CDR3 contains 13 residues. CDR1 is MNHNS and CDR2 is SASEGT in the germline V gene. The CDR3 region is CASSARRDQPQHF. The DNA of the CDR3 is TGTGCCAGCAGTGCGAGGCGGGATCAGCCCCAGCATTTT.

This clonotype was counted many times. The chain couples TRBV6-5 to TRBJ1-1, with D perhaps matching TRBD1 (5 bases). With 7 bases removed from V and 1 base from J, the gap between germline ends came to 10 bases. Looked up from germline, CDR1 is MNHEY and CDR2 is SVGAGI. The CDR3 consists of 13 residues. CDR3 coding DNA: TGTGCCAGCATAGGGACGGGGAACACTGAAGCTTTCTTT. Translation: CASIGTGNTEAFF.

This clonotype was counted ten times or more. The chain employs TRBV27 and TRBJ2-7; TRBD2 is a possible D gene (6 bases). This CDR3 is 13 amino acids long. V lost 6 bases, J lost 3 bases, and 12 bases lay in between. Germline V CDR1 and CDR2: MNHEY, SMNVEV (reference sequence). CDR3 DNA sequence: TGTGCCAGCAGCTCGGGAGACAACTACGAGCAGTACTTC. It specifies CASSSGDNYEQYF.

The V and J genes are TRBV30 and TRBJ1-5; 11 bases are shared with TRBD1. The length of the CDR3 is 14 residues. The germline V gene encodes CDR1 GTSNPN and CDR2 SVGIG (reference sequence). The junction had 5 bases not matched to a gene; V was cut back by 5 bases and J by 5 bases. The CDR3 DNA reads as TGTGCCTGGGGACAGGGGGCTGGGGATCAGCCCCAGCATTTT. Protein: CAWGQGAGDQPQHF.

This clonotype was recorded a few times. The CDR3, as DNA: TGTGCCAGCAGCGTCGGACAGAACAATCAGCCCCAGCATTTT. Amino acid sequence: CASSVGQNNQPQHF. The V and J genes are TRBV9 and TRBJ1-5, with D maybe TRBD1 (6 bases). CDR1 is SGDLS, CDR2 YYNGEE, per germline. The CDR3 runs to 14 residues. The V end lost 2 bases, the J end lost 3 bases, and 9 bases lay between the germline ends.

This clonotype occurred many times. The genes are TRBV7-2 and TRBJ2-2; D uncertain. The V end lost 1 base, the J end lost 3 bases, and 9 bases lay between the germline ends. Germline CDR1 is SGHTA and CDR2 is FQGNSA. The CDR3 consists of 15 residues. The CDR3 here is CASSLGGLDTGELFF. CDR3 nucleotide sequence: TGTGCCAGCAGCTTAGGGGGTCTAGACACCGGGGAGCTGTTTTTT.

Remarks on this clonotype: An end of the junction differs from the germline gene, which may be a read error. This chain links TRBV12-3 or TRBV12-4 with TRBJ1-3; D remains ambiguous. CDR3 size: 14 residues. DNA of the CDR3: TGTGCCAGCAGTGACACGGGGTCTGGAAACACCATATCTTTT. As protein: CASSDTGSGNTISF.